This TCR beta chain was profiled in a study of regulatory T cells in long-lasting Graves disease. Specified time point: persistent/refractory GD, antithyroid drugs over 5 years with positive TRAb. The authors made the TCR library using RNA they extracted from PBMCs. Xi'an, China, was home to the endocrinology department that provided patients. The CDR3 loop spans 16 amino acids. V lost 2 bases, J lost 3 bases, and 13 bases lay in between. Germline V CDR1 and CDR2: KGHDR, SFDVKD. Researchers made TCR beta libraries by using iRepertoire HTBI primers and running Arm-PCR on CDR3 regions. TCRdb itself ran the multiplex PCR reads through MiXCR, one entry per CDR3 protein. The sample holds some 330,000 distinct CDR3 sequences; approximately 25% are singletons and the top ten take roughly a quarter. Overall study results and limits: Under persistent disease, TRBV28, TRBJ1-2 and TRBJ2-5 were used preferentially. Newly diagnosed patients shared 950 to 1,000 public clonotypes; persistent patients shared approximately 2,700. Accuracy could have been hurt by small sample size.

This clonotype was counted many times. Its antigen is as yet unknown. The J gene is TRBJ2-1, the V gene TRBV24-1; the D is unclear. The receptor comes from a middle-aged woman with Graves disease. Here the sequenced sample was peripheral blood mononuclear cells (PBMCs), taken when the disease was refractory, from a patient treated with antithyroid drugs. The CDR3 is CATSDSWSGFYNEQFF. The CDR3 DNA sequence: TGTGCCACCAGTGATTCGTGGAGTGGATTCTACAATGAGCAGTTCTTC.